This entry features one TCR beta chain sequence. Per the original data handling: Scientists estimated how many nucleated cells there were by amplifying reference gene primers. Sequencing was performed with immunoSEQ multiplex PCR; in TCRdb, only in-frame clones are kept and a portion is missing. That table supplies the V and J calls and clone size; D and trimming were determined from the DNA. The table records 98,000 or so clones, around 90% of them present only once. The sample is drawn from a study of blood T cell repertoires in COVID-19. About the study: Both acute and convalescent COVID-19 samples were obtained from the United States, Italy and Spain.

Trimming removed 5 bases at V and 9 bases at J, with 20 bases between. CDR3 length: 14 residues. The germline CDR1 and CDR2 sequences are MNHNY and SVGAGI (reference sequence). The receptor was isolated from a human donor in a cohort sampled during active COVID-19. The gene calls are TRBV6-6 and TRBJ2-7; weak D call: TRBD1 (6 bases). Sequencing was carried out using peripheral blood. CDR3 sequence reads: CASSPAPQGIWQYF. DNA for the CDR3: TGTGCCAGCAGTCCGGCCCCCCAGGGGATATGGCAGTACTTC.